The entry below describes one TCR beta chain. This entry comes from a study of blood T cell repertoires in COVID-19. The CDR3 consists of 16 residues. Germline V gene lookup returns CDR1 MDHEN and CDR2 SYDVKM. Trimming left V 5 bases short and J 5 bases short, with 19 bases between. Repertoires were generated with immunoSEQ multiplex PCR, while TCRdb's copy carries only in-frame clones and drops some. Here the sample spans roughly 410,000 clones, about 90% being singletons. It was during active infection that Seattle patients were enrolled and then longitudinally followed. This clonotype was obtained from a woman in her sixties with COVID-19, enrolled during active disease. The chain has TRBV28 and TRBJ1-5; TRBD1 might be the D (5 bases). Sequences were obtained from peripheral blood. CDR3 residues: CASSPPRQPAYQPQHF. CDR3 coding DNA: TGTGCCAGCAGTCCACCCCGACAGCCAGCTTATCAGCCCCAGCATTTT.